These 28 T cell receptor beta chains were sequenced from one sample in a study of type 1 regulatory T cells. TCRdb called the reads again in MiXCR, with one record for every CDR3 protein. The profile covers about 68,000 distinct CDR3 sequences, with about 69% appearing a single time and 7.6% taken by the ten largest. For these TCRs, the target antigens are not known. Sample: cultured T cells, either the whole culture or a sorted T cell fraction (not recorded which). Sample subset: Tr1-enriched cell product generated in vitro against host alloantigens. Every receptor here comes from a human donor in good health.

The table lists this clonotype with a count of one. In DNA, the CDR3 is TGCAGCGTTCATCAGACTGGGGGTAGCTACGAGCAGTACTTC. This codes for CSVHQTGGSYEQYF. The genes are TRBV29-1 and TRBJ2-7; either TRBD1 or TRBD2 may supply D (5 bases each). The CDR3 is 14 amino acids. Germline CDR1 is SQVTM and CDR2 is ANQGSEA. V was trimmed by 5 bases and J by 3 bases, leaving 17 bases between them.

This chain uses TRBV7-9 with TRBJ2-5; D is unclear. The CDR3 runs to 14 residues. V was shortened by 1 base and J by 2 bases, with 8 bases between the two germline ends. Germline V gives CDR1 SEHNR, CDR2 FQNEAQ (reference sequence). The DNA for the CDR3 is TGTGCCAGCAGCTTAGGGGGATCACAAGAGACCCAGTACTTC. Its translation is CASSLGGSQETQYF. The full variable domain, its missing parts supplied by reference TRBV7-9 and TRBJ2-5, is DTGVSQNPRHKITKRGQNVTFRCDPISEHNRLYWYRQTLGQGPEFLTYFQNEAQLEKSRLLSDRFSAERPKGSFSTLEIQRTEQGDSAMYLCASSLGGSQETQYFGPGTRLLVL.

The V call is TRBV5-1, the J call TRBJ2-5; 7 bases fit TRBD1. The V segment lost 0 bases and the J segment 1 base; nucleotides outside the gene matches: 0. The CDR3 sequence is 14 residues long. Germline V gene sequence: CDR1 SGHRS, CDR2 YFSETQ. CDR3 sequence (DNA): TGCGCCAGCAGCTTGGGGACAGGCCAAGAGACCCAGTACTTC. It encodes CASSLGTGQETQYF.

This chain uses TRBV9 with TRBJ1-3, with D tentatively TRBD1 (5 bases). Between the trimmed V and J ends, which lost 7 bases and 0 bases, there was a span of 11 bases. The CDR3 runs to 14 residues. Germline assignment: CDR1 SGDLS and CDR2 YYNGEE. CDR3 DNA sequence: TGTGCCAGCGGGGACGTAAGCTCTGGAAACACCATATATTTT. Its translation: CASGDVSSGNTIYF.

The chain links TRBV30 to TRBJ2-7; 8 nucleotides match TRBD2. V shed 0 bases and J 6 bases; nucleotides not matched to a gene: 10. CDR1 and CDR2 (germline): GTSNPN, SVGIG (reference sequence). This CDR3 region has 15 residues. In nucleotides, the CDR3 is TGTGCCTGGAGTGTACAGAGCGGGAGTGTATCCGAGCAGTACTTC. Translating it yields CAWSVQSGSVSEQYF. The variable domain in full, with the rest retrieved from reference TRBV30 and TRBJ2-7, is SQTIHQWPATLVQPVGSPLSLECTVEGTSNPNLYWYRQAAGRGLQLLFYSVGIGQISSEVPQNLSASRPQDRQFILSSKKLLLSDSGFYLCAWSVQSGSVSEQYFGPGTRLTVT.

The rearrangement links TRBV7-2 to TRBJ2-7, with D perhaps given as TRBD1 or TRBD2 (7 bases each). There are 16 residues in the CDR3. The V gene lost 5 bases and the J gene lost 3 bases, with 20 bases spanning the gap. Germline CDR1 reads SGHTA; CDR2 reads FQGNSA. The CDR3 region is CASSRRGGAQVYEQYF. As DNA, the CDR3 is TGTGCCAGCAGCCGCAGGGGGGGCGCCCAGGTCTACGAGCAGTACTTC.

The chain carries TRBV30 and TRBJ2-2, with D uncertain. Germline V gene sequence: CDR1 GTSNPN, CDR2 SVGIG (reference sequence). This CDR3 region has 11 residues. Trimming stripped 3 bases from V and 4 bases from J, with 3 bases between. This CDR3 reads CAWSSTGELFF. DNA of the CDR3: TGTGCCTGGAGCTCCACCGGGGAGCTGTTTTTT.

The V gene is TRBV24-1, the J gene TRBJ1-2; 7 bases agree with TRBD1. This CDR3 spans 14 amino acids. Germline trimming cut 3 bases from V and 2 bases from J; bases unmatched to any gene: 2. Germline V gene sequence: CDR1 KGHDR, CDR2 SFDVKD. As DNA, the CDR3 is TGTGCCACCAGTGATGTGACAGGGAACTATGGCTACACCTTC. It codes for CATSDVTGNYGYTF.

This clonotype appeared a few times. The gene calls are TRBV27 and TRBJ2-3, with no clear D. CDR1 and CDR2 (germline): MNHEY, SMNVEV (reference sequence). This CDR3 spans 15 amino acids. Deletions cut 2 bases from V and 3 bases from J, with 12 bases between. The CDR3 sequence is CASSLGPPGTDTQYF. In nucleotides, the CDR3 is TGTGCCAGCAGTTTAGGCCCCCCCGGAACAGATACGCAGTATTTT.

The V call is TRBV20-1, the J call TRBJ2-2; no reliable D call. Germline V gives CDR1 DFQATT, CDR2 SNEGSKA (reference sequence). V was clipped by 3 bases and J by 1 base, with 6 bases between them. CDR3 length: 13 residues. The CDR3 loop reads CSARVGNTGELFF. CDR3 coding DNA: TGCAGTGCTAGGGTAGGGAACACCGGGGAGCTGTTTTTT.

This sequence joins TRBV5-1 and TRBJ2-7, with a tentative D call TRBD1 (6 bases). The CDR3 spans 13 residues. From germline, CDR1 is SGHRS and CDR2 YFSETQ. Between the trimmed V and J ends, which lost 4 bases and 0 bases, there was a span of 8 bases. The CDR3 DNA reads as TGCGCCAGCAGCGGACAGTCCTCCTACGAGCAGTACTTC. Its protein is CASSGQSSYEQYF.

The V call is TRBV15, the J call TRBJ1-1; a possible D gene is TRBD1 (5 bases). Looked up from germline, CDR1 is LNHNV and CDR2 is YYDKDF (reference sequence). The CDR3 runs 12 residues. Trimming took 0 bases from V and 7 from J, leaving 6 bases between them. CDR3 sequence: CATSRDRVEAFF. The DNA for the CDR3 is TGTGCCACCAGCAGAGACAGGGTTGAAGCTTTCTTT.

The chain combines TRBV9 with TRBJ2-1; tentatively, D is TRBD2 (6 bases). This CDR3 has 14 amino acids. Trimming stripped 3 bases from V and 6 bases from J, with 13 bases between. Per germline, CDR1 SGDLS and CDR2 YYNGEE. The CDR3, as DNA: TGTGCCAGCAGCGCACTAGCTAGTGGCAATGAGCAGTTCTTC. Translation gives CASSALASGNEQFF.

The genes are TRBV15 and TRBJ2-1; 9 positions match TRBD2. V dropped 0 bases and J dropped 6; count of bases not matched to a gene: 6. Germline loops: CDR1 LNHNV, CDR2 YYDKDF (reference sequence). The CDR3 spans 16 residues. CDR3 DNA sequence: TGTGCCACCAGCAGAGACCCGGGACTAGCTGTCAATGAGCAGTTCTTC. Its translation is CATSRDPGLAVNEQFF.

The chain is built from TRBV2 and TRBJ2-7, with D perhaps given as TRBD1 or TRBD2 (5 bases each). The CDR3 sequence is 14 residues long. From germline, CDR1 is SNHLY and CDR2 FYNNEI. Trimming removed 7 bases from V and 0 bases from J, with 13 bases in between. CDR3 region: CASTLGVISYEQYF. Written as DNA, the CDR3 is TGTGCCAGCACCCTGGGGGTAATCTCCTACGAGCAGTACTTC.

This clonotype was seen more than once but under ten times. CDR3 DNA sequence: TGTGCCACCAGCAGAGCCGGGACAGGGAGTTATGGCTACACCTTC. Translated: CATSRAGTGSYGYTF. The V and J genes are TRBV15 and TRBJ1-2, with 9 positions matching TRBD1. Germline CDR1 and CDR2: LNHNV and YYDKDF (reference sequence). This CDR3 is built from 15 residues. V lost 1 base and J lost 5; bases outside the gene matches: 5.

V is TRBV14 and J is TRBJ2-1, with unresolved D. The CDR3 is made up of 11 amino acids. Germline V gene lookup returns CDR1 SGHDN and CDR2 FVKESK. Trimming stripped 1 base from V and 8 bases from J, with 3 bases between. CDR3 DNA sequence: TGTGCCAGCAGCCAAGTGGATGAGCAGTTCTTC. It encodes CASSQVDEQFF.

The chain uses TRBV20-1 and TRBJ2-1; D is ambiguous. From germline, CDR1 is DFQATT and CDR2 SNEGSKA (reference sequence). The CDR3 has 14 residues. V shed 2 bases and J shed 0 bases, with 8 bases lying between them. The CDR3 loop reads CSARWRGSYNEQFF. For the CDR3, the DNA is TGCAGTGCTAGATGGCGAGGCTCCTACAATGAGCAGTTCTTC.

This rearrangement joins TRBV19 to TRBJ2-5; unclear D gene. Germline-derived CDR1 and CDR2 are LNHDA and SQIVND (reference sequence). Trimming removed 0 bases at V and 2 bases at J, with 10 bases between. This CDR3 has 15 amino acids. CDR3 nucleotides: TGTGCCAGTAGTATAGATCAGGCAGGACAAGAGACCCAGTACTTC. It is translated as CASSIDQAGQETQYF.

This clonotype turned up a few times. The chain employs TRBV25-1 and TRBJ2-6; 7 bases match TRBD1. This CDR3 is 18 amino acids long. Germline CDR1 is MGHDK and CDR2 is SYGVNS. V lost 3 bases, J lost 1 base, and 9 bases stayed unmatched. CDR3 nucleotides: TGTGCCAGCAGTGACTCACGACAGGGCGATTCTGGGGCCAACGTCCTGACTTTC. It specifies CASSDSRQGDSGANVLTF.

This clonotype occurred once. The chain uses TRBV9 and TRBJ2-7; 9 bases align to TRBD2. From germline, CDR1 is SGDLS and CDR2 YYNGEE. V lost 0 bases and J lost 7; bases outside the gene matches: 8. The CDR3 contains 15 residues. The DNA for the CDR3 is TGTGCCAGCAGCGTAGGTAGGACTAGCGTAACTGAGCAGTACTTC. Its translation is CASSVGRTSVTEQYF.

With regard to this clonotype: No conserved phenylalanine or tryptophan is present at the end of the CDR3, so a read error is the likely explanation. V usage is TRBV7-9 and J usage is TRBJ2-2, with TRBD2 matching 7 bases. Germline lookup yields CDR1 SEHNR and CDR2 FQNEAQ (reference sequence). The CDR3 loop spans 15 amino acids. Losses at the gene ends were 5 bases for V and 3 bases for J; bases not matched to a gene: 6. The CDR3 is CASSPAGPDTGELFI. As DNA, the CDR3 is TGTGCCAGCAGCCCAGCGGGACCTGACACCGGGGAGCTGTTTATT.

This clonotype was detected only a few times. This chain links TRBV29-1 with TRBJ2-1; a possible D gene is TRBD1 (5 bases). Germline V CDR1 and CDR2: SQVTM, ANQGSEA. V gave up 6 bases and J gave up 6 bases, with 9 bases separating them. The CDR3 is made up of 11 amino acids. DNA for the CDR3: TGCAGCGTCGGGCAGGGCAATGAGCAGTTCTTC. Translated: CSVGQGNEQFF.

The V and J genes are TRBV2 and TRBJ2-1; D gene unclear. Trimming removed 1 base at V and 3 bases at J, with 10 bases between. Germline CDR1 SNHLY, CDR2 FYNNEI. This CDR3 spans 15 amino acids. The CDR3: CASSEEGFLYNEQFF. Here the CDR3 DNA reads TGTGCCAGCAGTGAAGAGGGATTCCTCTACAATGAGCAGTTCTTC.

This clonotype was seen a few times. The chain joins TRBV27 to TRBJ2-7; no clear D gene. The V end was cut by 8 bases, the J end by 0 bases, with 23 bases between. The CDR3 sequence is 17 residues long. Germline V gives CDR1 MNHEY, CDR2 SMNVEV (reference sequence). The CDR3 sequence is CASRTSLRTPLSYEQYF. The DNA for the CDR3 is TGTGCCAGCCGGACCTCCCTGAGAACGCCCCTCTCCTACGAGCAGTACTTC.

V and J are TRBV5-1 and TRBJ2-1, with 7 bases lining up with TRBD2. Trimming cost V 0 bases and J 8 bases; bases outside gene matches: 8. The CDR3 has 15 amino acids. The germline CDR1 and CDR2 sequences are SGHRS and YFSETQ. This CDR3 reads CASSLGAGALDEQFF. In DNA form, the CDR3 reads TGCGCCAGCAGCTTGGGGGCGGGAGCTCTAGATGAGCAGTTCTTC.

The chain links TRBV29-1 to TRBJ2-1; D not certain. Germline CDR1 is SQVTM and CDR2 is ANQGSEA. Trimming took off 4 bases at V and 0 bases at J, with 7 bases between the two ends. The CDR3 totals 13 residues. CDR3 bases: TGCAGCGTTGCACGGAGCTCCTACAATGAGCAGTTCTTC. Its protein is CSVARSSYNEQFF.

The chain recombines TRBV20-1 with TRBJ2-7; 12 bases fit TRBD2. The CDR3 extends over 16 amino acids. From germline, CDR1 is DFQATT and CDR2 SNEGSKA (reference sequence). The V gene end was trimmed by 3 bases and the J gene end by 4 bases; junction bases not matched to a gene: 10. The CDR3 coding sequence is TGCAGTGCTAGCGGTAAACTAGCGGGAGGTTCTTACGAGCAGTACTTC. This sequence encodes CSASGKLAGGSYEQYF.